This T cell receptor beta chain is drawn from a study of PD-1 blockade in mismatch repair-deficient tumors. For the study at large: Patients had fewer than 15 mismatch repair-deficient cancer types and were previously treated and progressing.

The table came from immunoSEQ multiplex PCR; TCRdb's copy has only in-frame clones and leaves some out. The sample lists 80,000 to 130,000 clones; roughly four fifths were seen once. Trimming removed 1 base at V and 9 bases at J, with 4 bases between. The CDR3 extends over 11 amino acids. The V gene's germline CDR1 is MGHRA and CDR2 YSYEKL. J is TRBJ2-1 and V is TRBV4-1, with D hard to call. Sample: peripheral blood, taken about 33 weeks after starting pembrolizumab. This TCR derives from an adult with mismatch repair-deficient cancer. The CDR3 protein is CASSQGGEQFF. The CDR3 nucleotides read TGCGCCAGCAGCCAAGGTGGTGAGCAGTTCTTC.